This TCR beta chain was sequenced in a study of neoadjuvant anti-PD-1 for oral cavity cancer (TCRdb year 2021). Study-level background: Three to four biweekly doses of nivolumab at 3 mg/kg were mostly administered to patients before curative-intent surgical resection. Patients with complete response, partial response or stable disease by RECIST 1.1 were defined as responders, whereas patients with progression were defined as non-responders. There were 12 to 13 patients in the parent correlative cohort, and the response rate was more than 25%. A fourth nivolumab dose was given around day 43 to patients without progression, and definitive surgical resection was performed in those patients on days 50-56.

In the case of this clone: No cognate antigen has been identified for it. No per-base quality is available; no much larger clone lies one base away.

Looking up the germline V gene yields CDR1 SGHRS and CDR2 YFSETQ. V sheds 4 bases and J sheds 2 bases, leaving 16 bases between their ends. Reading from cysteine to phenylalanine, the CDR3 counts 16 amino acids. This entry keeps only the CDR3 DNA: 48 bases, framed from base 1. Survey sequencing of tumors used two replicates per sample, and the tumor libraries mostly started from approximately 4.8 ug of input genomic DNA. The immunoSEQ hsTCRbeta kit was used to prepare TCRbeta libraries according to the manufacturer's instructions. Sequencing of the completed libraries took place using an Illumina NovaSeq 6000 S4 flow cell after they had been pooled to approximately 3 nM. The authors' analysis ran thus. Raw data preprocessing and quality control were performed with the immunoSEQ Analyzer. The analysis was limited to productive rearrangements, and each clonotype was defined by a unique CDR3 amino acid sequence. Using the R package tcR, the researchers computed the Gini-Simpson index as their estimate of repertoire clonality. Student's t test was used to compare Gini indices, while Pearson correlation assessed associations with tumor size change. The table was pulled from immuneACCESS by TCRdb, which kept in-frame rearrangements only. Such tables lose some clones; where checked, under half of the loss comes from unresolved V genes, and the rest has no known cause. V and J calls and clone size follow that table, whereas D and trimming were derived from the DNA. Across this sample there are about 24,000 clones, with roughly 29% seen only once. The leading ten clones occupy approximately 16% of the sample.

Interpreted using the paper, the time point label stands for: after neoadjuvant nivolumab, at surgical resection. Patients had been newly diagnosed with stage II-IVA oral cavity squamous cell carcinoma, and no prior systemic or radiation treatment had been given to the patients. The cohort was made up of patients with locally advanced, HPV-negative oral cavity squamous cell carcinoma. Samples were obtained from a longitudinal correlative study of a single-arm phase II trial of neoadjuvant nivolumab in oral cavity squamous cell carcinoma. Genomic DNA-based TCRbeta sequencing was performed on subject-matched pre- and post-treatment PBMCs and tumors from three responders and three non-responders. Genomic DNA was isolated from tumor tissue using the Maxwell RSC DNA from Tissue kit. What the work shows at the level of the full study, not this receptor alone: Larger post-treatment sizes of preexisting intratumoral clones correlated with greater tumor shrinkage, suggesting expansion of preexisting clones contributed to response. The TCR analyses had only a few patients in each response group, and the authors called for validation in larger cohorts. Higher pretreatment blood Treg/Th17 ratios correlated with both higher pretreatment blood TCRbeta clonality and lower post-treatment tumor TCRbeta clonality.

The rearrangement joined TRBV5-1 to TRBJ2-1, with a tentative D gene TRBD2 over 6 matching bases. This receptor was identified in a person aged 40 to 85 with oral cavity squamous cell carcinoma. Material: tumor tissue, obtained after nivolumab (anti-PD-1) treatment. The nucleotide sequence reads as follows: TGCGCCAGCAGCCGAGAACTAGCAGTCGCCTACAATGAGCAGTTCTTC. It is translated as CASSRELAVAYNEQFF.